This T cell receptor (beta chain) was identified in a study of cytomegalovirus exposure and HLA in healthy donors. Notes on the study in general: Rates of TCR association differed by HLA locus in a later analysis, with DRB1 highest and HLA-C lowest.

In the PCR, 60 Vbeta and 13 Jbeta primers were used. Sequencing used immunoSEQ multiplex PCR; TCRdb keeps in-frame clones, though not all of them. The data contain 150,000 to 200,000 clones, approximately 82% of them seen just once; the ten biggest clones take up approximately 11%. V was clipped by 2 bases and J by 2 bases, with 14 bases between them. Germline lookup yields CDR1 SGHRS and CDR2 YFSETQ. This CDR3 has 15 amino acids. As to this clone: The target antigen is unknown.

This chain joins TRBV5-1 and TRBJ2-7, with D possibly being TRBD2 (6 bases). The material sequenced was PBMCs. This TCR was recovered from a man between 18 and 29 years old in good health and CMV-seropositive. The CDR3 DNA sequence: TGCGCCAGCAGCTTTTCACCTAGCGAGACCTACGAGCAGTACTTC. Amino acid sequence: CASSFSPSETYEQYF.